This T cell receptor beta chain was sequenced during a study of blood T cell repertoires in COVID-19. Assay used: immunoSEQ multiplex PCR; TCRdb lists only in-frame clones, some missing. This sample yields some 150,000 clones, of which roughly 82% are seen a single time; about 8.9% belongs to the top ten. This CDR3 comprises 14 residues. J was trimmed by 8 bases and V by 4 bases; bases with no gene match: 8. Per germline, CDR1 SEHNR and CDR2 FQNEAQ (reference sequence). The chain links TRBV7-9 to TRBJ2-4; 7 nucleotides agree with TRBD1. This clonotype originated in a woman aged 45 to 65 with acute or convalescent COVID-19. The sample comprised peripheral blood. Here the CDR3 DNA reads TGTGCCAGCAGCTCAGGACAGGTTAGGGACATTCAGTACTTC. This sequence encodes CASSSGQVRDIQYF.